Below, one T cell receptor (beta chain) is given with its context. Its antigen is still unknown. With a mouse as the source, gene names and germline sequences are drawn from the mouse. These data come from a study of CD8+ T cells in alopecia areata (dated by TCRdb to between 2017 and 2018). As for the study more broadly: Skin from C3H/HeJ donors with spontaneous alopecia (6-12 months old) was grafted onto female C3H/HeJ recipients that were roughly 7-10 weeks old. In humans, TCRbeta sequencing was performed on scalp tissue and on sorted CD4+ and CD8+ peripheral blood T cells from healthy controls and from patients with patchy or totalis/universalis alopecia areata. The study used high-throughput TCRbeta sequencing to examine T cell clonal expansion in alopecia areata, in both the C3H/HeJ mouse model and human patients. Amplification of TCRbeta CDR3 regions was done by immunoSEQ multiplex PCR using 35 Vbeta forward primers and 13 Jbeta reverse primers. Scalp clonality was compared among normal scalp (n=4), patchy alopecia areata scalp (n=8), and alopecia totalis/universalis scalp (n=8). RNA was obtained with the PAXgene miRNA kit for fixed scalp, the miRNeasy kit for PBMCs, and the RNeasy kit for mouse skin.

The receptor library was made with the immunoSEQ multiplex PCR assay. RNA was extracted from all samples and reverse transcribed into cDNA as template for TCR sequencing. SuperScript III was used for first-strand cDNA synthesis, primed with a 2:1 mix of oligo-dT and random hexamers. A synthetic immune receptor repertoire was used to assess amplification bias, and residual bias was removed computationally. Sequencing of the libraries was done on Illumina HiSeq using 60 bp reads that spanned the CDR3 and were read from J toward V. The study's processing was this. Raw reads were preprocessed to remove errors, and CDR3 was defined according to IMGT conventions as the region from the conserved cysteine to phenylalanine. Clonality was computed as 1 minus the Shannon entropy, with the entropy normalized by log2 of the number of productive unique TCRs. CD4 or CD8 identity of scalp clones was inferred by cross-referencing scalp TCRbeta sequences with sorted blood CD4 and CD8 repertoires. TCRdb took over this immuneACCESS table, retaining in-frame rearrangements with V and J assigned. Such tables are incomplete; in checked studies, under half of the missing clones stem from an unresolved V gene, and the remainder is unexplained. V, J and clone size are those of that table, while D and trimming were read from the DNA. The sample records approximately 280,000 clones, none occurring a single time. The top ten hold more than 0.95% of the sample.

Results and caveats for the whole study, not just this receptor: Compared with mice, TCR sequences shared between patients were less clear, possibly partly because of HLA diversity across the patient population. Lesional scalp, especially in alopecia totalis/universalis, showed higher clonality and more expanded CD8+ clones than normal scalp, suggesting antigenic drive. Scalp TCR repertoire analysis is complicated because resident alphabeta T cells in normal human skin are also sequenced, whereas mouse skin is dominated by gammadelta T cells.

Pooled mouse cutaneous lymph node cells were stained for CD4, CD8alpha, NKG2D, NKG2ACE and other markers and were then sorted on a BD Influx. The sequence derives from a C3H/HeJ mouse with alopecia areata. This line of mice carries MHC haplotype H2-k. The specimen was CD4+ T cells sorted from a lymph node.

Incomplete CDR3 DNA: TGTGCTAGCAGAAACTGGGGGGCCCCTTAT. Translated, it gives CASRNWGAPY. The full-length CDR3 reads as CASRNWGAPYEQYF. The V and J segments used are TRBV17 and TRBJ2-7; 9 junctional bases match TRBD2. The sequenced fragment ends 4 residues before the CDR3 boundary, so the rest is inferred from the germline J gene. Sequences MNHDT (CDR1) and YYDKIL (CDR2) are obtained from the germline V gene. CDR3 length: 14 amino acids, cysteine to phenylalanine. The DNA covers only part of the CDR3, 30 bases in frame from base 1.